This TCR beta chain emerged from a study of blood T cells in healthy people across ages. Across the study: Capture via template switching afforded approximately one barcoded beta molecule per two T cells. Study-wide points: When set beside aged donors, long-lived donors presented more naive CD4+ cells and higher diversity.

This clonotype was counted only a few times. Its antigen is unknown. Together with a sample-barcoded 5' primer, a J-beta primer mix was included in a second PCR lasting about 6 to 12 cycles. A template-switch adaptor containing 12 random nucleotides labeled each cDNA molecule. TCRdb passed the 5' RACE reads through MiXCR, listing each CDR3 protein once. Here the sample spans around 1.7 million distinct CDR3 sequences, about 30% being singletons. V dropped 0 bases and J dropped 4 bases, with 11 bases sitting between them. The germline V gene has CDR1 DFQATT and CDR2 SNEGSKA (reference sequence). This CDR3 is built from 14 residues.

Material for sequencing was blood. The chain links TRBV20-1 to TRBJ2-3, with D hard to call. The sequence was collected from a young woman in good health. The CDR3 coding sequence is TGCAGTGCTAGAGAGGCACTTGAGTCAGATACGCAGTATTTT. This codes for CSAREALESDTQYF.